These 3 T cell receptor beta chains originate from one sample sequenced in a study of blood T cell repertoires in COVID-19. The repertoire was sequenced with immunoSEQ multiplex PCR; TCRdb's copy has only in-frame clones and lacks some. Of approximately 200,000 clones in the sample, 80% to 90% are singletons; the top ten hold over 2.5%. The sequenced sample consisted of peripheral blood. These receptors originate from a man aged 55 to 70 with acute or convalescent COVID-19.

V is TRBV2 and J is TRBJ1-2; D is possibly TRBD1 (5 bases). Germline V lookup: CDR1 SNHLY, CDR2 FYNNEI. This CDR3 is 15 amino acids long. Trimming removed 1 base from V and 2 bases from J, with 11 bases in between. The CDR3 bases are TGTGCCAGCAGTGAAGGCTGGGGCAGCAACTATGGCTACACCTTC. It specifies CASSEGWGSNYGYTF.

The rearrangement links TRBV4-2 to TRBJ1-6; 10 bases are a match to TRBD1. Per germline, CDR1 LGHNA and CDR2 YNFKEQ. The J segment lost 10 bases and the V segment lost 0 bases, leaving 6 bases of the junction unmatched. The CDR3 spans 16 residues. Here the CDR3 DNA reads TGTGCCAGCAGCCAAGAGACGGACAGGGGGAACTCACCCCTCCACTTT. It translates to CASSQETDRGNSPLHF.

CDR3 DNA: TGCGCCAGCAGCCCCCGCTCCTATAATTCACCCCTCCACTTT. Encoded protein: CASSPRSYNSPLHF. The chain employs TRBV5-1 and TRBJ1-6, with D hard to call. The CDR3 is made up of 14 amino acids. The germline V gene encodes CDR1 SGHRS and CDR2 YFSETQ. The V and J ends lost 4 bases and 0 bases respectively, with 5 bases between them.